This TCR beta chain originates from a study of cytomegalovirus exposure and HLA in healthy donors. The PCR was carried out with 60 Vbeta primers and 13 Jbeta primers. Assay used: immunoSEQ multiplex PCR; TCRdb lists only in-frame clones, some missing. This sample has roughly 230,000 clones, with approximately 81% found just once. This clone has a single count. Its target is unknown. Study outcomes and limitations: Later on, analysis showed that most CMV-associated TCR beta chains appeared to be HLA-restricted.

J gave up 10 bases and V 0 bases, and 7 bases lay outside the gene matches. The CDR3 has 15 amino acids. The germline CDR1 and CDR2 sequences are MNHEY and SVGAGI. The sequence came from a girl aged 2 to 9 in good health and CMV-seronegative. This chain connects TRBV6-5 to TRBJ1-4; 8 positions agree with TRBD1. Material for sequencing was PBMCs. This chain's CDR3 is CASSYSGGQERKLFF. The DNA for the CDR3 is TGTGCCAGCAGTTACTCGGGGGGACAGGAACGAAAACTGTTTTTT.